These T cell receptor beta chains were read from a single sample in a study of beta chain features in type 1 diabetes. TCRdb's copy holds only in-frame clones and misses some; the assay was immunoSEQ multiplex PCR. The table lists 640,000 or so clones, roughly 12% of them singletons, with about 0.02% in the top ten. Sequenced material: naive CD4+ T cells from blood. The receptor set was obtained from a young man with type 1 diabetes. Both conserved end residues are part of each CDR3. D genes are given only for firm matches. A row's size may be missing; if present it is once, few, many or a size class.

clone size | CDR3 length | D gene | J gene | V gene | CDR3 DNA | CDR3 protein
few | 15 | . | TRBJ2-2 | TRBV18 | TGTGCCAGCTCACCGCTTGGGGTCAGCACCGGGGAGCTGTTTTTT | CASSPLGVSTGELFF
few | 15 | TRBD1 | TRBJ2-7 | TRBV7-8 | TGTGCCAGCAGCTCACCGGGACAGGGACCTTACGAGCAGTACTTC | CASSSPGQGPYEQYF
. | 14 | . | TRBJ2-7 | TRBV7-2 | TGTGCCAGCAGCTCAGGGACGGGGGTCCTCGAGCAGTACTTC | CASSSGTGVLEQYF
. | 15 | . | TRBJ1-2 | TRBV6-5 | TGTGCCAGCAGTTACTCCAGGCAGGAGATATCTGGCTACACCTTC | CASSYSRQEISGYTF
few | 13 | . | TRBJ2-5 | TRBV5-1 | TGCGCCAGCAGCTCCCGGGACCTCGAGACCCAGTACTTC | CASSSRDLETQYF
few | 14 | TRBD2 | TRBJ2-5 | TRBV10-3 | TGTGCCATCAGTGAGAGCGGGGGGCCAGGGACCCAGTACTTC | CAISESGGPGTQYF
few | 15 | . | TRBJ2-1 | TRBV30 | TGTGCCCGGACATCTAGGGGGTCAAGGTTCGATGAGCAGTTCTTC | CARTSRGSRFDEQFF
. | 14 | . | TRBJ2-2 | TRBV14 | TGTGCCAGCAGCCAAGAAACTGTTCGGGGGGAGCTGTTTTTT | CASSQETVRGELFF
. | 13 | . | TRBJ1-5 | TRBV6-5 | TGTGCCAGCAGTTACGACGGCAATCAGCCCCAGCATTTT | CASSYDGNQPQHF
few | 15 | . | TRBJ1-6 | TRBV11-1 | TGTGCCAGCAGCCCTACCTCGAGTTCCGGAGGACCCCTCCACTTT | CASSPTSSSGGPLHF
few | 14 | . | TRBJ1-3 | TRBV28 | TGTGCCAGCAGTCCATCCGCCGCTGGAAACACCATATATTTT | CASSPSAAGNTIYF
few | 13 | . | TRBJ2-5 | TRBV5-4 | TGTGCCAGCAGCCCGGCGGGATGGGAGACCCAGTACTTC | CASSPAGWETQYF
few | 13 | . | TRBJ1-1 | TRBV29-1 | TGCAGCGAGACCGGGACCGCGAACACTGAAGCTTTCTTT | CSETGTANTEAFF
few | 16 | . | TRBJ2-7 | TRBV19 | TGTGCCAGTAGATCGTCTCAGGGCTTTGGGGCCTACGAGCAGTACTTC | CASRSSQGFGAYEQYF
. | 15 | . | TRBJ2-5 | TRBV6-1 | TGTGCCAGCAGTGAAGGGAGGTCTTATCAAGAGACCCAGTACTTC | CASSEGRSYQETQYF
once | 18 | TRBD1 | TRBJ1-5 | TRBV9 | TGTGCCAGCAGCGTAGGCCCGGACAGGGCGCATAGCAATCAGCCCCAGCATTTT | CASSVGPDRAHSNQPQHF
few | 15 | TRBD1 | TRBJ1-1 | TRBV7-9 | TGTGCCAGCACCGAACCCGACAGGGGGCCCACTGAAGCTTTCTTT | CASTEPDRGPTEAFF
few | 14 | . | TRBJ1-5 | TRBV5-6 | TGTGCCAGCAGTCCAGGCGCCATTCATCAGCCCCAGCATTTT | CASSPGAIHQPQHF
few | 14 | TRBD2 | TRBJ2-5 | TRBV5-4 | TGTGCCAGCAGTGAGCGGGGGGGCGGAGAGACCCAGTACTTC | CASSERGGGETQYF
few | 16 | . | TRBJ1-1 | TRBV7-9 | TGTGCCAGCAGCTTAGCTTCCCTGGGGGCGCGCACTGAAGCTTTCTTT | CASSLASLGARTEAFF
. | 11 | . | TRBJ1-2 | TRBV30 | TGTGCCCTCTCCCTGGGGGGCGGCTACACCTTC | CALSLGGGYTF
few | 15 | . | TRBJ2-3 | TRBV7-3 | TGTGCCAGCAGCTTAAATGCGGGGCAGGGAGATACGCAGTATTTT | CASSLNAGQGDTQYF
. | 15 | . | TRBJ1-6 | TRBV5-1 | TGCGCCAGCAGAGATGGACAGCGAGATAATTCACCCCTCCACTTT | CASRDGQRDNSPLHF
. | 15 | TRBD1 | TRBJ2-2 | TRBV19 | TGTGCCAGTAGTACAAGACAGGGGTTAACCGGGGAGCTGTTTTTT | CASSTRQGLTGELFF
. | 15 | . | TRBJ2-6 | TRBV28 | TGTGCCAGCAGATCAGGGGTCCCTGGGGCCAACGTCCTGACTTTC | CASRSGVPGANVLTF
few | 17 | . | TRBJ2-3 | TRBV7-9 | TGTGCCAGCAGCTTATATGGCCGGGGGCGAGACACAGATACGCAGTATTTT | CASSLYGRGRDTDTQYF
few | 12 | . | TRBJ1-3 | TRBV29-1 | TGCAGCGTTCGGACCGGTGGAAACACCATATATTTT | CSVRTGGNTIYF